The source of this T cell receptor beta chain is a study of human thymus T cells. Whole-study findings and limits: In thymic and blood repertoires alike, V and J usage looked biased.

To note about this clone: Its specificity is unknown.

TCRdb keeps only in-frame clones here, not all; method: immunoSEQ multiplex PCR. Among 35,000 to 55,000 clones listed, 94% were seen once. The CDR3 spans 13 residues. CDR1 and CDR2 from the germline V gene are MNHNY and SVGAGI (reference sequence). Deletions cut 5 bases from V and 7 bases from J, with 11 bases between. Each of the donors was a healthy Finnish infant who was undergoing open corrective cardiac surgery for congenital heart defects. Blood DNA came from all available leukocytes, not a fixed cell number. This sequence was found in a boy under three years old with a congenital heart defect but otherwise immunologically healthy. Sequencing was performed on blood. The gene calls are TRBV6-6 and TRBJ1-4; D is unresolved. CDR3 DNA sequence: TGTGCCAGCAGTGGCAGACTGAGTGAAAAACTGTTTTTT. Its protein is CASSGRLSEKLFF.